These T cell receptor beta chains were read from a single sample in a study of T cell clonotyping in hematopoietic cell transplantation. Sequencing used immunoSEQ multiplex PCR; TCRdb keeps in-frame clones, though not all of them. The repertoire includes tens of thousands of clones, roughly 95% of them detected once, and under 2% sits in the top ten. Sequenced here: peripheral blood mononuclear cells, sampled before stem cell transplant. The receptors come from a woman between 50 and 59 years old with acute myeloid leukemia. Some clones in this sample may be carry-over from other donors' samples. Both conserved end residues are part of each CDR3. The D gene is left open where the match is weak. Size is stated for part of the rows, as once, few or many counts, or as a class when the clone is expanded.

>NA|TRBJ1-1|TRBV30|NA
CAWSVHEGLRSAFF
TGTGCCTGGAGTGTACATGAGGGGTTGAGGTCAGCTTTCTTT
>NA|TRBJ1-4|TRBV5-4|TRBD1
CASSSKTGLLSEKLFF
TGTGCCAGCAGCTCGAAGACAGGGCTCCTTTCGGAAAAACTGTTTTTT
>NA|TRBJ1-2|TRBV30|NA
CAWGPYFSQGNYGYTF
TGTGCCTGGGGCCCGTATTTTTCGCAGGGAAACTATGGCTACACCTTC
>NA|TRBJ2-3|TRBV27|NA
CASSFGSTDTQYF
TGTGCCAGCAGTTTCGGCAGCACAGATACGCAGTATTTT
>NA|TRBJ1-5|TRBV30|NA
CAWSVRSNQPQHF
TGTGCCTGGAGTGTACGTAGCAATCAGCCCCAGCATTTT
>NA|TRBJ2-5|TRBV7-8|TRBD1
CASSPKGQGRGETQYF
TGTGCCAGCAGCCCAAAGGGACAGGGTCGAGGAGAGACCCAGTACTTC
>few|TRBJ1-2|TRBV19|NA
CASRGTLAHYGYTF
TGTGCCAGTCGAGGGACCCTTGCGCACTATGGCTACACCTTC
>NA|TRBJ1-1|TRBV4-2|NA
CASSLSLTQGGTEAFF
TGTGCCAGCAGCCTCTCCTTAACGCAGGGAGGCACTGAAGCTTTCTTT
>NA|TRBJ2-5|TRBV2|TRBD1
CASRGDSQETQYF
TGTGCCAGCAGGGGGGACAGTCAAGAGACCCAGTACTTC
>NA|TRBJ2-1|TRBV21-1|NA
CASIVPGQLDNEQFF
TGTGCCAGCATAGTTCCGGGACAACTAGACAATGAGCAGTTCTTC
>once|TRBJ1-2|TRBV21-1|NA
CASSNPFGNYGYTF
TGTGCCAGCAGCAACCCTTTTGGCAACTATGGCTACACCTTC
>NA|TRBJ1-5|TRBV21-1|NA
CASSKSMLVPRGNQPQHF
TGTGCCAGCAGCAAATCCATGTTGGTACCCAGGGGCAATCAGCCCCAGCATTTT
>NA|TRBJ1-2|TRBV2|NA
CASSQDYGYTF
TGTGCCAGCAGTCAGGACTATGGCTACACCTTC
>NA|TRBJ1-6|TRBV6-5|TRBD1
CATIVGQGGSPLHF
TGTGCCACCATTGTGGGACAGGGGGGATCACCCCTCCACTTT
>NA|TRBJ2-3|TRBV5-1|NA
CASSPLISTDTQYF
TGCGCCAGCAGCCCCCTTATTAGCACAGATACGCAGTATTTT
>NA|TRBJ1-2|TRBV10-3|NA
CAISGEGDYGYTF
TGTGCCATCAGTGGTGAGGGGGATTATGGCTACACCTTC
>NA|TRBJ2-3|TRBV9|NA
CASSVVGTDTQYF
TGTGCCAGCAGCGTAGTGGGCACAGATACGCAGTATTTT
>once|TRBJ1-1|TRBV6-1|NA
CASTGLDDGTEAFF
TGTGCCAGCACCGGACTAGATGATGGCACTGAAGCTTTCTTT
>NA|TRBJ1-5|TRBV6-5|NA
CASSYSRLGNQPQHF
TGTGCCAGCAGTTACTCGAGACTGGGAAATCAGCCCCAGCATTTT
>NA|TRBJ2-1|TRBV29-1|TRBD2
CSVTGTTNNEQFF
TGCAGCGTGACCGGGACTACCAACAATGAGCAGTTCTTC
>once|TRBJ2-7|TRBV5-1|NA
CASSLGRESEQYF
TGCGCCAGCAGCTTGGGGCGGGAATCCGAGCAGTACTTC
>NA|TRBJ2-3|TRBV5-1|TRBD2
CASSLMGLAVDTQYF
TGCGCCAGCAGCTTGATGGGACTAGCGGTAGATACGCAGTATTTT
>NA|TRBJ2-5|TRBV6-1|TRBD2
CASSSGLEQETQYF
TGTGCCAGCAGCTCCGGACTAGAGCAAGAGACCCAGTACTTC
>NA|TRBJ1-3|TRBV6-1|NA
CAIQLGGTGNTIYF
TGTGCCATCCAGTTGGGGGGCACTGGAAACACCATATATTTT
>NA|TRBJ2-3|TRBV29-1|NA
CSVALGSHSTDTQYF
TGCAGCGTTGCGTTGGGCAGCCACAGCACAGATACGCAGTATTTT
>NA|TRBJ2-5|TRBV10-2|NA
CASRSEGTQYF
TGCGCCAGCAGGTCCGAGGGGACCCAGTACTTC
>NA|TRBJ1-5|TRBV27|NA
CASSFGGFGNQPQHF
TGTGCCAGCAGTTTTGGGGGTTTCGGCAATCAGCCCCAGCATTTT
>NA|TRBJ1-5|TRBV27|NA
CASSSLGGGGQPQHF
TGTGCCAGCAGTTCCCTTGGGGGGGGCGGGCAGCCCCAGCATTTT
>NA|TRBJ2-1|TRBV28|TRBD2
CASRNSGSSYNEQFF
TGTGCCAGCAGGAATAGCGGGAGCTCCTACAATGAGCAGTTCTTC
>NA|TRBJ1-3|TRBV7-2|NA
CASSFWGGGGNTIYF
TGTGCCAGCAGCTTCTGGGGGGGAGGTGGAAACACCATATATTTT
>NA|TRBJ1-1|TRBV30|NA
CAWSAIVVVEAFF
TGTGCCTGGAGTGCTATCGTCGTGGTTGAAGCTTTCTTT
>NA|TRBJ1-3|TRBV7-2|TRBD1
CASSVHRGRTGNTIYF
TGTGCCAGCAGCGTGCACAGGGGGCGGACTGGAAACACCATATATTTT
>NA|TRBJ1-2|TRBV7-2|NA
CASSLALGPNNYGYTF
TGTGCCAGCAGCTTAGCGTTGGGACCCAATAACTATGGCTACACCTTC
>NA|TRBJ1-2|TRBV5-6|NA
CASSLVGMGYTF
TGTGCCAGCAGCTTGGTTGGGATGGGCTACACCTTC
>NA|TRBJ2-1|TRBV19|TRBD2
CASSIGGGAANEQFF
TGTGCCAGTAGTATAGGCGGGGGGGCGGCAAATGAGCAGTTCTTC
>NA|TRBJ1-1|TRBV30|TRBD1
CAWSVGRTGNTEAFF
TGTGCCTGGAGTGTAGGTAGGACAGGGAACACTGAAGCTTTCTTT
>NA|TRBJ2-3|TRBV15|NA
CATAEGLADTQYF
TGTGCCACCGCGGAGGGGCTTGCAGATACGCAGTATTTT
>NA|TRBJ1-5|TRBV7-9|NA
CASSRGPDQPQHF
TGTGCCAGCAGCAGAGGCCCAGATCAGCCCCAGCATTTT
>NA|TRBJ2-1|TRBV6-1|TRBD2
CASSLLSGGRIEQFF
TGTGCCAGCAGTCTCCTTAGCGGGGGAAGAATTGAGCAGTTCTTC
>NA|TRBJ2-2|TRBV6-5|NA
CASRTNGELFF
TGTGCCAGCAGGACAAACGGGGAGCTGTTTTTT
>NA|TRBJ2-7|TRBV10-3|NA
CAISELQREEQYF
TGTGCCATCAGTGAGCTACAGAGAGAGGAGCAGTACTTC
>NA|TRBJ1-2|TRBV28|NA
CASSFRGYGYTF
TGTGCCAGCAGTTTCAGGGGTTATGGCTACACCTTC
>NA|TRBJ2-1|TRBV29-1|TRBD2
CSVAETSGGAGEQFF
TGCAGCGTCGCCGAGACTAGCGGGGGGGCTGGAGAGCAGTTCTTC
>NA|TRBJ1-1|TRBV28|NA
CASTPIHTEAFF
TGTGCCAGCACCCCTATTCACACTGAAGCTTTCTTT
>NA|TRBJ2-7|TRBV28|TRBD2
CASRIAGTSPVSGSYEQYF
TGTGCCAGCAGGATCGCCGGGACTAGCCCAGTTTCGGGCTCCTACGAGCAGTACTTC
>NA|TRBJ1-2|TRBV5-1|NA
CASSLGNIYGYTF
TGCGCCAGCAGCTTGGGGAATATCTATGGCTACACCTTC
>NA|TRBJ1-3|TRBV7-9|NA
CASSLGGNSGNTIYF
TGTGCCAGCAGCTTAGGGGGGAACTCTGGAAACACCATATATTTT
>NA|TRBJ2-5|TRBV2|NA
CASSEAGETQYF
TGTGCCAGCAGTGAAGCAGGCGAGACCCAGTACTTC
>NA|TRBJ2-3|TRBV10-3|TRBD2
CAISRSGGVTDTQYF
TGTGCCATCAGCAGAAGCGGGGGGGTTACAGATACGCAGTATTTT